This TCR beta chain was recovered during a study of blood T cell repertoires in COVID-19. Study details: Acute and convalescent COVID-19 samples came from the United States, Italy and Spain.

Sequencing was performed with immunoSEQ multiplex PCR; in TCRdb, only in-frame clones are kept and a portion is missing. The sample has a few hundred thousand clones, more than 75% seen once. Participants came from fewer than 25 US areas, aged about 18 to 90 years. Clinical history reported by participants formed the basis on which cohorts were assigned. Recovered participants had two consecutive negative NP/OP PCR tests, healthcare professional clearance, or symptom resolution. CDR1 is LGHNA, CDR2 YSLEER, per germline. V was clipped by 5 bases and J by 1 base; unmatched bases: 4. CDR3 length: 15 residues.

This clonotype originated in a woman aged 25 to 39 who had recovered from COVID-19. Sequenced input: PBMCs or T cells enriched from blood (not recorded which). The genes are TRBV4-3 and TRBJ2-1; TRBD2 matches 8 bases. Here the CDR3 DNA reads TGCGCCAGCAGCTCCGGACTAGCTTCCTACAATGAGCAGTTCTTC. Amino acids: CASSSGLASYNEQFF.